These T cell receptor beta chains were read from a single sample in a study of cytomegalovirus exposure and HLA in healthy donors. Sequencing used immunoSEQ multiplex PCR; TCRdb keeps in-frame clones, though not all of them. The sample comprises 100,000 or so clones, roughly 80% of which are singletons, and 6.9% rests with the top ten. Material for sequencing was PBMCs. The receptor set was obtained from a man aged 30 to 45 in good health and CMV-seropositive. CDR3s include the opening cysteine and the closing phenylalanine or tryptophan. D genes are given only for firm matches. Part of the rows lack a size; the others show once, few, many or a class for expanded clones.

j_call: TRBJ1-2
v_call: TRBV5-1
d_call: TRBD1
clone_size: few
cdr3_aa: CASSIGTAVEGGGYTF
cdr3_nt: TGCGCCAGCAGCATTGGGACAGCGGTAGAGGGTGGAGGCTACACCTTC

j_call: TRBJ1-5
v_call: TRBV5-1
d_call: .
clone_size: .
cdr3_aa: CASSLARKRGKHQPQHF
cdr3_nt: TGCGCCAGCAGCTTGGCCCGTAAGCGAGGGAAGCATCAGCCCCAGCATTTT

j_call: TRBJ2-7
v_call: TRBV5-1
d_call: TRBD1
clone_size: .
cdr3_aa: CASRPGQGFYEQYF
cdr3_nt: TGCGCCAGCAGACCGGGACAGGGATTCTACGAGCAGTACTTC

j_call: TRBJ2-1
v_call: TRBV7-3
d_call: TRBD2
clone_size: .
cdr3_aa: CASSLNGLAGGSQFF
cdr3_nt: TGTGCCAGCAGCTTAAATGGGCTAGCGGGGGGGAGTCAGTTCTTC

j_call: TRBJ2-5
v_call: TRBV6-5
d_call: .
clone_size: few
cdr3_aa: CASSPEAGKNQYF
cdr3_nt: TGTGCCAGCAGCCCCGAAGCAGGGAAGAACCAGTACTTC

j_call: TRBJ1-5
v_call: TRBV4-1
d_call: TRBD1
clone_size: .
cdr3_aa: CASSLATGTGQQPQHF
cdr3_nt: TGCGCCAGCAGCCTCGCAACCGGGACAGGGCAACAGCCCCAGCATTTT

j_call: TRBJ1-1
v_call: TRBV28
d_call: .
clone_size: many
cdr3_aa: CASSLEVGVTEAFF
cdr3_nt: TGTGCCAGCAGTTTGGAAGTCGGGGTCACTGAAGCTTTCTTT

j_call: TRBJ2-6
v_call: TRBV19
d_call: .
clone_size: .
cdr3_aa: CASTGVFGANVLTF
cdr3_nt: TGTGCCAGTACGGGGGTCTTTGGGGCCAACGTCCTGACTTTC

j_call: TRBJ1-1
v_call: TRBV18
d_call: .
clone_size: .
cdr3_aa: CASSLGRGVNTEAFF
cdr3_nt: TGTGCCAGCTCCCTTGGGAGGGGGGTGAACACTGAAGCTTTCTTT

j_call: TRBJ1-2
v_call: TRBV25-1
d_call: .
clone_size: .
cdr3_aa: CASSELEEASGHGYTF
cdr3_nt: TGTGCCAGCAGTGAATTGGAGGAGGCGAGCGGCCATGGCTACACCTTC

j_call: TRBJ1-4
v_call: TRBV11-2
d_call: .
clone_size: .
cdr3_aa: CASSPFRGIGEKLFF
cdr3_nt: TGTGCCAGCAGCCCCTTCCGGGGGATCGGCGAAAAACTGTTTTTT

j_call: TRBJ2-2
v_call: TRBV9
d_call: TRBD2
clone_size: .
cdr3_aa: CASSLTSGGKTGELFF
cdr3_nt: TGTGCCAGCAGCTTGACTAGCGGGGGGAAGACCGGGGAGCTGTTTTTT

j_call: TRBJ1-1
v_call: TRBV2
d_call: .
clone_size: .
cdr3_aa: CASSDRLTVAFF
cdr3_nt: TGTGCCAGCAGTGACCGCCTCACAGTGGCTTTCTTT

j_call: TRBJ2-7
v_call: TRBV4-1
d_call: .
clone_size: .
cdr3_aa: CASSPTGGQDSYEQYF
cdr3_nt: TGCGCCAGCAGCCCCACGGGGGGACAGGACTCCTACGAGCAGTACTTC

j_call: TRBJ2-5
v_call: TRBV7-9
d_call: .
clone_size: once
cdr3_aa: CSSSPVGTWGTGTQYF
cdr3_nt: TGTTCCAGCAGCCCGGTGGGGACATGGGGGACGGGGACCCAGTACTTC

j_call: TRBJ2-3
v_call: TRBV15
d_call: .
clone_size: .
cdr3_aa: CATSRASTDTQYF
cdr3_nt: TGTGCCACCAGCAGAGCTTCCACAGATACGCAGTATTTT

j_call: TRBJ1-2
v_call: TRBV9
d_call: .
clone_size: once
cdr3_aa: CASIPGGEDSVIDGYTF
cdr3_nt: TGTGCCAGCATCCCGGGGGGGGAAGATTCGGTGATTGATGGCTACACCTTC

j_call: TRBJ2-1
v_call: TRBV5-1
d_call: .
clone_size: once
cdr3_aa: CASSLGGGGTDEQFF
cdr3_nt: TGCGCCAGCAGCTTGGGAGGGGGGGGCACGGATGAGCAGTTCTTC

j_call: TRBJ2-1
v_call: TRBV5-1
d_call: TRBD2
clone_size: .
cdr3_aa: CASSSGLAPNNEQFF
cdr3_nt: TGCGCCAGCAGCTCGGGACTAGCGCCTAACAATGAGCAGTTCTTC

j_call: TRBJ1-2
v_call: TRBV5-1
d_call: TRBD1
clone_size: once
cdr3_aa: CASSLDRYGYTF
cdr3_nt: TGCGCCAGCAGTTTGGACAGGTATGGCTACACCTTC

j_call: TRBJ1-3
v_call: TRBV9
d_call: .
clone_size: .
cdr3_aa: CASSPIQGEGNTIYF
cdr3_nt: TGTGCCAGCAGTCCTATTCAGGGCGAAGGAAACACCATATATTTT

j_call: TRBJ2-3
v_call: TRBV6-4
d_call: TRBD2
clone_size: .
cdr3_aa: CASSDSGGAGDTQYF
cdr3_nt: TGTGCCAGCAGTGACAGCGGGGGGGCCGGAGATACGCAGTATTTT

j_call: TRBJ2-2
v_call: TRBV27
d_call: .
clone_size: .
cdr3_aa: CASSPFVSGELFF
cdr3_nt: TGTGCCAGCAGTCCCTTTGTGTCCGGGGAGCTGTTTTTT

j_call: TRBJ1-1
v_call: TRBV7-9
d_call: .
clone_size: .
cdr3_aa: CASSRQPELSNTEAFF
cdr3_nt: TGTGCCAGCAGCCGACAACCAGAGTTATCGAACACTGAAGCTTTCTTT

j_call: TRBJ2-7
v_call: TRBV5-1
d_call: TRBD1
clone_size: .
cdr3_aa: CASSLGQGAYEQYF
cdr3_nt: TGCGCCAGCAGCTTAGGACAGGGGGCGTACGAGCAGTACTTC

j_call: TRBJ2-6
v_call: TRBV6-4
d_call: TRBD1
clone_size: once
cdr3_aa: CASSDVGGPTGANVLTF
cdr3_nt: TGTGCCAGCAGTGACGTAGGGGGCCCAACTGGGGCCAACGTCCTGACTTTC

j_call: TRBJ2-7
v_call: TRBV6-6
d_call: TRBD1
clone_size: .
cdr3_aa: CASSDRGQEGNEQYF
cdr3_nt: TGTGCCAGCAGTGACCGGGGACAGGAGGGCAACGAGCAGTACTTC

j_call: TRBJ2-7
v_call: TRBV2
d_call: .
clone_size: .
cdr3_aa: CAGTGGLTYEQYF
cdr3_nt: TGTGCCGGTACTGGGGGACTTACCTACGAGCAGTACTTC

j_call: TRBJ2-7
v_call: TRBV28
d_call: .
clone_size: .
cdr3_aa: CASSGGSSYEQYF
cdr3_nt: TGTGCCAGCAGTGGCGGGTCTTCCTACGAGCAGTACTTC

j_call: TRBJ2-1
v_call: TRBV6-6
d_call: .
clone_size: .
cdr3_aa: CASSSLTGSQNEQFF
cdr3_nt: TGTGCCAGCAGTTCCTTAACAGGGTCACAAAATGAGCAGTTCTTC

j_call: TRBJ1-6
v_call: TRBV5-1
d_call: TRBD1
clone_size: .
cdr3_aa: CASSPDRAGNSPLHF
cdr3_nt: TGCGCCAGCAGCCCGGACAGGGCTGGTAATTCACCCCTCCACTTT

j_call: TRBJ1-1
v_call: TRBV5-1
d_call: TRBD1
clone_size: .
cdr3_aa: CASSPPGTGSLSAEAFF
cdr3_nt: TGCGCCAGCAGCCCCCCCGGGACAGGGTCATTATCCGCTGAAGCTTTCTTT

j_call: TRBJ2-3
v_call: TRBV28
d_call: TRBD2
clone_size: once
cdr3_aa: CASSFGPEAGVFTDTQYF
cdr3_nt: TGTGCCAGCAGTTTTGGGCCCGAGGCGGGGGTGTTCACAGATACGCAGTATTTT

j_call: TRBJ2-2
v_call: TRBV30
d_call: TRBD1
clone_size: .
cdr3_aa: CASPGQGAGELFF
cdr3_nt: TGTGCCTCACCGGGACAGGGAGCCGGGGAGCTGTTTTTT

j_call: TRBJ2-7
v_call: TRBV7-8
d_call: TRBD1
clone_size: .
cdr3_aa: CASSHNFDRAYEQYF
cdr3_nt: TGTGCCAGCAGCCACAATTTCGACAGGGCGTACGAGCAGTACTTC

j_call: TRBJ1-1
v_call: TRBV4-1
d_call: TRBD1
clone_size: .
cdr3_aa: CASSQDRGVSEAFF
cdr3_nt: TGCGCCAGCAGCCAAGACAGGGGGGTATCTGAAGCTTTCTTT

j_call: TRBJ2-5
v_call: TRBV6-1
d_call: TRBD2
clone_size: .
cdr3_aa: CASSESVRGGQETQYF
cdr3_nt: TGTGCCAGCAGTGAATCTGTGCGGGGGGGCCAAGAGACCCAGTACTTC

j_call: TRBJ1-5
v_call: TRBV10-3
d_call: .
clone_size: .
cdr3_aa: CAIRGGGNQPQHF
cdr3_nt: TGTGCCATCAGGGGGGGAGGCAATCAGCCCCAGCATTTT

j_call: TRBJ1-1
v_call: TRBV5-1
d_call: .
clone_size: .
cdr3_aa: CASSLGQMNTEAFF
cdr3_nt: TGCGCCAGCAGCTTGGGACAAATGAACACTGAAGCTTTCTTT

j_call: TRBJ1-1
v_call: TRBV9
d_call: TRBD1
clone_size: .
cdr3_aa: CASSVGGDRMNTEAFF
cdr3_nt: TGTGCCAGCAGCGTAGGGGGGGACAGAATGAACACTGAAGCTTTCTTT

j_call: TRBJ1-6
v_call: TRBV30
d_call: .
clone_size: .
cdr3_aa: CAWSTEYFPLHF
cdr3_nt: TGTGCCTGGAGCACAGAATATTTTCCCCTCCACTTT

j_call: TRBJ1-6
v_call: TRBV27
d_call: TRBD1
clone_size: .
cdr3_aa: CASTGQGNSPLHF
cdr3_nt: TGTGCCAGCACCGGACAGGGCAATTCACCCCTCCACTTT

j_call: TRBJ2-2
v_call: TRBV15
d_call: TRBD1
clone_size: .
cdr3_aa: CATSRGQGNTGELFF
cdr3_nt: TGTGCCACCAGCAGGGGACAGGGAAACACCGGGGAGCTGTTTTTT

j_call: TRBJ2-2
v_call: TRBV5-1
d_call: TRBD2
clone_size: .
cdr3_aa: CASSPGGTGELFF
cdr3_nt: TGCGCCAGCAGCCCCGGGGGGACCGGGGAGCTGTTTTTT

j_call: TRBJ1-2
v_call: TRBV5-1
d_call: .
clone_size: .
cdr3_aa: CASSLALDRFLGYTF
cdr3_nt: TGCGCCAGCAGCTTGGCCCTCGACAGATTTCTTGGCTACACCTTC

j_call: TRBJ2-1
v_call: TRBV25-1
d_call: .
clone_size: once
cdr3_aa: CASSEFGGGGGNEQFF
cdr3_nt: TGTGCCAGCAGTGAATTTGGAGGGGGCGGAGGGAATGAGCAGTTCTTC

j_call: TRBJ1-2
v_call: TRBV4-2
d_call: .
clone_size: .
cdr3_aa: CASSQGRQTRNYGYTF
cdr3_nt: TGTGCCAGCAGCCAAGGGCGACAGACGCGTAACTATGGCTACACCTTC

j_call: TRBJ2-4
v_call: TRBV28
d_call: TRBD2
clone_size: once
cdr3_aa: CASSPGGENIQYF
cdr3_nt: TGTGCCAGCAGCCCGGGGGGGGAAAACATTCAGTACTTC

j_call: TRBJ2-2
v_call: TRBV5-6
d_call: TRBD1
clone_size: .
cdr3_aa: CASSLGQGGELFF
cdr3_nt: TGTGCCAGCAGCTTGGGACAGGGCGGGGAGCTGTTTTTT

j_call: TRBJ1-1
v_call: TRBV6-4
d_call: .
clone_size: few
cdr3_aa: CASSVDRNTEAFF
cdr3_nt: TGTGCCAGCAGTGTCGACAGAAACACTGAAGCTTTCTTT

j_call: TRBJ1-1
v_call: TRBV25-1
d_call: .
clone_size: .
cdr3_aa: CASSELYGNTEAFF
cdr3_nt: TGTGCCAGCAGTGAATTGTACGGGAACACTGAAGCTTTCTTT

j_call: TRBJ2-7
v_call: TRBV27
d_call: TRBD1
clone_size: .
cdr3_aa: CASSARQGPYEQYF
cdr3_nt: TGTGCCAGCAGTGCACGACAGGGGCCCTACGAGCAGTACTTC

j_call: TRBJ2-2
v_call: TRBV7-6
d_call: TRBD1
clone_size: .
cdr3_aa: CASSLTGSGTGELFF
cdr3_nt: TGTGCCAGCAGCTTGACAGGGTCGGGGACCGGGGAGCTGTTTTTT

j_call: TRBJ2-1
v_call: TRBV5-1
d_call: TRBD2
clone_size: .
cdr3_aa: CASSLGASGGNEQFF
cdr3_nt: TGCGCCAGCAGCTTGGGGGCTAGCGGGGGCAATGAGCAGTTCTTC

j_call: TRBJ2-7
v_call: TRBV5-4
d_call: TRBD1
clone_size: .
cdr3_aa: CASSTGDRPLEQYF
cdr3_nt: TGTGCCAGCAGCACCGGGGACAGACCCCTGGAGCAGTACTTC

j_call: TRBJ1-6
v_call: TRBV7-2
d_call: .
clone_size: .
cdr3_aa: CASSLDRTVSPLHF
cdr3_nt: TGTGCCAGCAGCTTAGACCGGACAGTTTCCCCCCTCCACTTT

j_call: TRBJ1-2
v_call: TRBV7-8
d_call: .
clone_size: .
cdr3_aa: CASSLAGRQGGYTF
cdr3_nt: TGTGCCAGCAGCTTAGCGGGGCGGCAGGGTGGCTACACCTTC

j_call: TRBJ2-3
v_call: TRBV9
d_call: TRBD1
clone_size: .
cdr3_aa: CASSVRDRGGWGSGTDTQYF
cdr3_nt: TGTGCCAGCAGCGTACGGGACAGGGGAGGATGGGGTTCCGGCACAGATACGCAGTATTTT

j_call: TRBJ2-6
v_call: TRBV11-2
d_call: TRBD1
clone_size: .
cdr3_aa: CASSPGTGRSGANVLTF
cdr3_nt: TGTGCCAGCAGCCCCGGGACAGGCCGCTCTGGGGCCAACGTCCTGACTTTC

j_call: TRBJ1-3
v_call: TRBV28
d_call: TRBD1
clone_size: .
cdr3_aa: CASSLAGGLSGNTIYF
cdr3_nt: TGTGCCAGCAGTTTAGCAGGGGGCTTAAGTGGAAACACCATATATTTT